This entry lists 9 T cell receptor beta chains sequenced from one sample in a study of blood T cells in healthy people across ages. A second PCR of 7 to 11 cycles used a sample-barcoded 5' primer and a J-beta primer mix. From the 5' RACE reads, TCRdb called clonotypes with MiXCR, one entry per CDR3 protein. The table lists roughly 800,000 distinct CDR3 sequences, 50% to 65% of them singletons. The sample comprised blood. The receptors here all came from an older man in good health.

This clonotype was recorded once. V gene TRBV27 combines with J gene TRBJ2-5, with 9 nucleotides matching TRBD1. Germline V gives CDR1 MNHEY, CDR2 SMNVEV (reference sequence). The CDR3 contains 17 residues. The junction had 13 bases not matched to a gene; V was cut back by 6 bases and J by 2 bases. CDR3 sequence: CASRVRGQGVGQETQYF. The DNA for the CDR3 is TGTGCCAGCAGGGTACGGGGACAGGGAGTGGGGCAAGAGACCCAGTACTTC.

V and J are TRBV10-3 and TRBJ2-5, with D hard to call. Germline loops: CDR1 ENHRY, CDR2 SYGVKD. Trimming removed 6 bases from V and 1 base from J, with 12 bases in between. The CDR3 consists of 14 residues. CDR3 nucleotide sequence: TGTGCCATCAGGGCCCCGGGTTCCCAAGAGACCCAGTACTTC. Translation gives CAIRAPGSQETQYF.

V and J are TRBV3-1 and TRBJ2-4; D is unclear. V lost 3 bases to trimming and J lost 13 bases, with 10 bases between them. This CDR3 is 11 amino acids long. CDR1 and CDR2 from the germline V gene are LGHDT and YNNKEL (reference sequence). The CDR3 sequence: CASSQSEEQYF. The CDR3 nucleotides are TGTGCCAGCAGCCAGTCCGAAGAGCAGTACTTC.

Only a few counts were recorded for this clonotype. The chain recombines TRBV9 with TRBJ2-7, with 8 bases matching TRBD1. V lost 3 bases and J lost 4; bases outside the gene matches: 9. The CDR3 runs to 15 residues. Germline assignment: CDR1 SGDLS and CDR2 YYNGEE. The CDR3 DNA reads as TGTGCCAGCAGCGCCCGACAGGGGACCGGATACGAGCAGTACTTC. It translates to CASSARQGTGYEQYF.

This clonotype has a single count. The chain couples TRBV7-9 to TRBJ2-1; maybe TRBD2 (5 bases). Per germline, CDR1 SEHNR and CDR2 FQNEAQ (reference sequence). The CDR3 is 16 residues long. Trimming left V 4 bases short and J 0 bases short, with 13 bases between. CDR3 sequence reads: CASSSSPGSSYNEQFF. In DNA, the CDR3 is TGTGCCAGCAGCTCATCCCCTGGGAGCTCCTACAATGAGCAGTTCTTC.

This clonotype has a handful of counts. The rearrangement links TRBV28 to TRBJ1-5, with D uncertain. CDR3 length: 16 residues. V was trimmed by 2 bases and J by 3 bases, leaving 14 bases between them. Germline V CDR1 and CDR2: MDHEN, SYDVKM. The CDR3 DNA reads TGTGCCAGCAGTTTACATGCCGGAGGTTTCAATCAGCCCCAGCATTTT. It encodes CASSLHAGGFNQPQHF.

V is TRBV6-5 and J is TRBJ1-6; 7 nucleotides align to TRBD1. After removal of 4 bases from V and 5 bases from J, the junction contained 5 bases not matched to a gene. Germline loops: CDR1 MNHEY, CDR2 SVGAGI. This CDR3 has 15 amino acids. CDR3 bases: TGTGCCAGCAGTTCCGCCGGGACAGATAATTCACCCCTCCACTTT. Protein: CASSSAGTDNSPLHF.

The rearrangement joins TRBV6-5 to TRBJ2-1; 10 bases fit TRBD2. The CDR3 is made up of 17 amino acids. The trim removed 4 bases at V and 5 bases at J, leaving 11 bases unmatched. CDR1 is MNHEY and CDR2 is SVGAGI in the germline V gene. CDR3 sequence (DNA): TGTGCCAGCAGTTCCCGGACTAGCGGCCGGGGCCACAATGAGCAGTTCTTC. This translates into CASSSRTSGRGHNEQFF.

The table lists this clonotype with a few counts. The chain carries TRBV5-1 and TRBJ2-7; TRBD2 aligns across 7 bases. Losses at the gene ends were 4 bases for V and 7 bases for J; bases not matched to a gene: 14. CDR1 is SGHRS and CDR2 is YFSETQ in the germline V gene. The CDR3 runs to 15 residues. This CDR3 is CASSPGAGLTFEQYF. In nucleotides, the CDR3 is TGCGCCAGCAGCCCTGGAGCGGGGTTGACTTTTGAGCAGTACTTC.